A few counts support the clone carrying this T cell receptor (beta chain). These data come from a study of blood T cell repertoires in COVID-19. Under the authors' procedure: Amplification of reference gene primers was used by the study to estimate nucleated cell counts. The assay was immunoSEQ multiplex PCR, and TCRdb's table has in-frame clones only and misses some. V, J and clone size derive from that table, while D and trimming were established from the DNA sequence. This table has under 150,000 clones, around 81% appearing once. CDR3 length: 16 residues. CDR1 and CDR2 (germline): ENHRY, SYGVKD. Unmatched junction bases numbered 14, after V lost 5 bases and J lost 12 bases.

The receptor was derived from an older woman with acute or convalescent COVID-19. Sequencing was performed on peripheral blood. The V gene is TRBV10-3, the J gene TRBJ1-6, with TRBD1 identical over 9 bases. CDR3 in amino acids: CAISKEGGQGPIPLHF. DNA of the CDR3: TGTGCCATCAGTAAAGAGGGGGGACAGGGACCCATACCCCTCCACTTT.